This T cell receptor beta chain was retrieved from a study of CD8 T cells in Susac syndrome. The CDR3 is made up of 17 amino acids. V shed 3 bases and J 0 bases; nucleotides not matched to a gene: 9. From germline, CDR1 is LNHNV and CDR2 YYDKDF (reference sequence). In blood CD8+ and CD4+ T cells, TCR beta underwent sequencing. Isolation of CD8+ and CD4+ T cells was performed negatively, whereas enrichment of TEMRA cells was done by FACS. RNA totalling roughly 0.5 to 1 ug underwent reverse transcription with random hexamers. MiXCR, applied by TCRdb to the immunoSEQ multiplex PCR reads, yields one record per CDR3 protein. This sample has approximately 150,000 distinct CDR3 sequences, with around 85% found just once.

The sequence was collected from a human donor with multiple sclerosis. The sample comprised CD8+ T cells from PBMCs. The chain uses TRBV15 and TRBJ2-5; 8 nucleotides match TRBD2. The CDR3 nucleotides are TGTGCCACCAGCAGGGTACTCGGCGGGGGGTACCAAGAGACCCAGTACTTC. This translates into CATSRVLGGGYQETQYF.